A single sample is the source of the 13 T cell receptor beta chains below, sequenced in a study of technical replicates of blood from a handful of donors. The repertoire was sequenced with immunoSEQ multiplex PCR; TCRdb's copy has only in-frame clones and lacks some. Of tens of thousands of clones listed, over 90% are singletons. The specimen was PBMCs. The receptors were sampled from a human donor in good health. Some clones in this sample may be carry-over from other donors' samples.

The chain uses TRBV4-1 and TRBJ2-5; tentative D call: TRBD1 (5 bases). V lost 1 base, J lost 4 bases, and 13 bases lay in between. The CDR3 is 15 amino acids. Germline CDR1 MGHRA, CDR2 YSYEKL. The CDR3 loop is CASSQVFAGLETQYF. CDR3 DNA: TGCGCCAGCAGCCAAGTTTTTGCAGGGCTAGAGACCCAGTACTTC.

This clone was picked up one time. The genes are TRBV5-5 and TRBJ1-2; D is ambiguous. CDR1 is SGHKS, CDR2 YYEKEE, per germline (reference sequence). V was trimmed by 1 base and J by 4 bases, leaving 14 bases between them. The CDR3 totals 15 residues. The CDR3 loop is CASSLNGEGPYGYTF. In DNA, the CDR3 is TGTGCCAGCAGCTTGAACGGGGAGGGTCCCTATGGCTACACCTTC.

This chain connects TRBV6-6 to TRBJ2-5; D not certain. The CDR3 is 13 residues long. Germline loops: CDR1 MNHNY, CDR2 SVGAGI (reference sequence). V lost 4 bases and J 2 bases, leaving 8 bases between the germline ends. CDR3 DNA sequence: TGTGCCAGCAGTTTCCGGAGACAAGAGACCCAGTACTTC. This sequence encodes CASSFRRQETQYF.

This rearrangement joins TRBV6-1 to TRBJ1-2; 10 positions agree with TRBD1. J gave up 5 bases and V 2 bases, and 8 bases lay outside the gene matches. The CDR3 has 16 amino acids. The germline V gene encodes CDR1 MNHNS and CDR2 SASEGT. The CDR3 DNA follows: TGTGCCAGCAGTGAACTTTTAGGGACAGGGGCGTATGGCTACACCTTC. Amino acids: CASSELLGTGAYGYTF.

The V gene is TRBV7-7, the J gene TRBJ2-5; 8 bases fit TRBD2. This CDR3 has 17 residues. J gave up 3 bases and V 5 bases, and 14 bases lay outside the gene matches. Germline assignment: CDR1 SSHAT and CDR2 FNYEAQ (reference sequence). CDR3 nucleotide sequence: TGTGCCAGCAGCCCACCTCGCTTGGAGCGGGGGAAAGAGACCCAGTACTTC. Translated: CASSPPRLERGKETQYF.

CDR3 amino acids: CASSSGQGAREKLFF. CDR3 bases: TGTGCCAGCAGCTCCGGACAGGGGGCTCGGGAAAAACTGTTTTTT. The chain carries TRBV7-2 and TRBJ1-4; 11 nucleotides agree with TRBD1. CDR1 SGHTA and CDR2 FQGNSA come from the germline V gene. V was pared by 4 bases and J by 8 bases, with 6 bases of the junction left unmatched. The CDR3 has 15 amino acids.

The chain uses TRBV9 and TRBJ2-3, with a weak D call TRBD2 (6 bases). Deletions cut 0 bases from V and 2 bases from J, with 10 bases between. Germline CDR1 reads SGDLS; CDR2 reads YYNGEE. The CDR3 length is 15 residues. CDR3 residues: CASSVGGAYTDTQYF. The CDR3 nucleotides are TGTGCCAGCAGCGTAGGCGGGGCGTACACAGATACGCAGTATTTT.

This chain links TRBV5-1 with TRBJ2-7; 7 bases align to TRBD1. There are 15 residues in the CDR3. Unmatched junction bases numbered 3, after V lost 0 bases and J lost 0 bases. CDR1 is SGHRS, CDR2 YFSETQ, per germline. CDR3 sequence reads: CASSLAGDSSYEQYF. CDR3 bases: TGCGCCAGCAGCTTGGCCGGGGACAGCTCCTACGAGCAGTACTTC.

A single count supports this clone. This rearrangement joins TRBV18 to TRBJ1-2; maybe TRBD1 (5 bases). The germline V and J ends were trimmed by 3 bases and 5 bases, with 13 bases remaining between them. The CDR3 runs 14 residues. The germline gives CDR1 KGHSH, CDR2 LQKENI. The CDR3 coding sequence is TGTGCCAGCTCACCTGGCGGCGCAGGGTATGGCTACACCTTC. This translates into CASSPGGAGYGYTF.

V usage is TRBV27 and J usage is TRBJ2-5; D is perhaps TRBD1 (6 bases). Trimming cost V 5 bases and J 4 bases, with 20 bases left between them. The CDR3 spans 16 residues. Germline values: CDR1 MNHEY, CDR2 SMNVEV (reference sequence). As DNA, the CDR3 is TGTGCCAGCAGTGTTCCTATGAGGGGGAAGGGAGAGACCCAGTACTTC. This gives the protein CASSVPMRGKGETQYF.

The chain couples TRBV4-3 to TRBJ2-7; 11 bases map to TRBD2. The CDR3 sequence is 16 residues long. V trimming: 3 bases; J trimming: 3 bases; junction bases outside the gene matches: 7. The V gene's germline CDR1 is LGHNA and CDR2 YSLEER. This chain's CDR3 is CASSQYIAGGRYEQYF. For the CDR3, the DNA is TGCGCCAGCAGCCAGTACATAGCGGGGGGGCGCTACGAGCAGTACTTC.

The table lists this clone with a count of one. The CDR3 DNA reads TGTGCCACCAAGCCCACGCGAACAGCTGCACAGAATACGCAGTATTTT. Protein product: CATKPTRTAAQNTQYF. The rearrangement joins TRBV19 to TRBJ2-3; D gene ambiguous. The CDR3 sequence is 16 residues long. Trimming removed 10 bases from V and 7 bases from J, with 27 bases in between. CDR1 is LNHDA and CDR2 is SQIVND in the germline V gene (reference sequence).

The chain couples TRBV7-2 to TRBJ2-1, with TRBD2 matching over 12 bases. CDR1 and CDR2 from the germline V gene are SGHTA and FQGNSA. CDR3 length equals 15 residues. V lost 6 bases to trimming and J lost 10 bases; unmatched junction nucleotides: 10. CDR3 loop: CASSFTSGGPGEQFF. The CDR3 DNA is TGTGCCAGCAGTTTTACTAGCGGGGGGCCCGGGGAGCAGTTCTTC.